A selection of T cell receptor beta chains follows, all from one sample in a study of immune heterogeneity within non-small cell lung tumors. Each CDR3 protein is one row after TCRdb ran MiXCR on the multiplex PCR reads. Here the sample spans about 2,900 distinct CDR3 sequences, 20% to 25% being singletons. Sequenced: lung tumor tissue. The receptors were gathered from a man in his sixties with non-small cell lung cancer. Both conserved end residues are part of each CDR3. The D gene is left open where the match is weak.

j_call v_call d_call cdr3_aa
TRBJ2-1 TRBV29-1 TRBD2 CSVDGLAGKIYNEQFF
TRBJ2-2 TRBV6-2/TRBV6-3 TRBD2 CASTWGGRGDRELFF
TRBJ2-1 TRBV28 . CASSSEDISYNEQFF
TRBJ2-1 TRBV28 . CASQPGRTNEQFF
TRBJ2-3 TRBV5-1 TRBD1 CASSLQGGTDTQYF
TRBJ2-5 TRBV29-1 . CSVGAGYQETQYF
TRBJ2-1 TRBV6-1 . CASSEFDSGVYNEQFF
TRBJ2-3 TRBV9 . CASSVGTITDTQYF
TRBJ2-2 TRBV6-2/TRBV6-3 . CASSYPTKEAIDTGELFF
TRBJ2-1 TRBV29-1 . CSVVGYSYNEQFF
TRBJ2-1 TRBV11-3 . CASSEVPYKQFF
TRBJ2-7 TRBV5-5 . CASSLFAQPYEQYF
TRBJ2-3 TRBV25-1 . CASSESPEQSTDTQYF
TRBJ2-6 TRBV28 . CASSPHSRKVGGANVLTF
TRBJ2-3 TRBV9 TRBD2 CASTIAGGYTDTQYF
TRBJ2-1 TRBV7-2 . CASSSRGLNNEQFF
TRBJ1-5 TRBV19 TRBD1 CASSGTGGQPQHF
TRBJ2-1 TRBV7-2 TRBD2 CASSFLAGGGEQFF
TRBJ1-5 TRBV24-1 . CATSGSWSNQPQHF
TRBJ2-3 TRBV5-1 . CASSLISASTDTQYF
TRBJ1-1 TRBV29-1 . CSGGTEAFF
TRBJ2-1 TRBV6-2/TRBV6-3 . CASSYGANEQFF
TRBJ2-7 TRBV5-6 TRBD2 CASSLERRGGGTYEQYF
TRBJ1-4 TRBV2 . CASSGRVREKLFF
TRBJ1-2 TRBV4-1 . CASSPLGQISNYGYTF
TRBJ2-3 TRBV20-1 TRBD2 CSARRAGVATDTQYF
TRBJ2-1 TRBV5-4 TRBD2 CASSDGTKYNEQFF
TRBJ1-5 TRBV28 . CATERDGGYQPQHF
TRBJ2-7 TRBV19 . CAANPRQLGPSYEQYF
TRBJ1-5 TRBV19 TRBD1 CASRGGQGGNQPQHF
TRBJ1-1 TRBV2 . CASSSLGTEAFF
TRBJ1-1 TRBV6-1 TRBD1 CASSEFAGTAVVGTEAFF
TRBJ2-1 TRBV9 TRBD2 CASRPGLASEQFF
TRBJ2-5 TRBV7-7 TRBD2 CASSIAGATQETQYF
TRBJ1-5 TRBV20-1 . CSASRGVDGNQPQHF
TRBJ2-3 TRBV25-1 . CASSAGGRGTDTQYF
TRBJ2-1 TRBV19 . CASSLAGRNEQFF